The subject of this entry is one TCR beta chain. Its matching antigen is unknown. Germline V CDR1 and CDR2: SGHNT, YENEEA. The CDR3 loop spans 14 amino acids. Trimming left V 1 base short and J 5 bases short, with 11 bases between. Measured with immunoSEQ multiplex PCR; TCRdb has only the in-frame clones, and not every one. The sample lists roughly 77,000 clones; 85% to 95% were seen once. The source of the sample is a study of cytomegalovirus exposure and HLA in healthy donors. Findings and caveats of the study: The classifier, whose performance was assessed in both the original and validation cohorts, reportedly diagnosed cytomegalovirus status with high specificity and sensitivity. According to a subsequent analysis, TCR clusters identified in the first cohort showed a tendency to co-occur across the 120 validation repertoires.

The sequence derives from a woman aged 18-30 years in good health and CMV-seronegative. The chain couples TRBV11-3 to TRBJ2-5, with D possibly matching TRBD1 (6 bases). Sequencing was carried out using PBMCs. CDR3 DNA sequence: TGTGCCAGCAGCTTAGGGGGGCCCCGGGAGACCCAGTACTTC. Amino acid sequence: CASSLGGPRETQYF.